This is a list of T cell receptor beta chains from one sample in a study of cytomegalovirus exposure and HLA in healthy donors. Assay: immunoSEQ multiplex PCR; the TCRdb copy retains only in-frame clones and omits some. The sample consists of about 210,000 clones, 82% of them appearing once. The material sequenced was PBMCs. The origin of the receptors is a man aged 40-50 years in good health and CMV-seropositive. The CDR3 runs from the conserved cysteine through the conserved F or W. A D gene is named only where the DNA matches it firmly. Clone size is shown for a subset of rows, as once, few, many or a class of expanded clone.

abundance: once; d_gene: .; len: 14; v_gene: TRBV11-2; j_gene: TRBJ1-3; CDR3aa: CASSPWTVGNTIYF; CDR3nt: TGTGCCAGCAGCCCCTGGACAGTGGGAAACACCATATATTTT
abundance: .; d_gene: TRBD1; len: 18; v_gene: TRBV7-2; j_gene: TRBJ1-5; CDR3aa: CASSPRTGKRGSNQPQHF; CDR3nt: TGTGCCAGCAGCCCGAGGACAGGGAAGCGTGGGAGCAATCAGCCCCAGCATTTT
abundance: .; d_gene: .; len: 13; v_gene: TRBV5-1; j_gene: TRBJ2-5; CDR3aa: CASSLNQGETQYF; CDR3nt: TGCGCCAGCAGCTTAAATCAGGGGGAGACCCAGTACTTC
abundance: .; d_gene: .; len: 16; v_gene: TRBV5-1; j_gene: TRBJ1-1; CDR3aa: CASSLGGSGLATEAFF; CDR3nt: TGCGCCAGCAGCTTGGGGGGATCGGGGTTGGCCACTGAAGCTTTCTTT
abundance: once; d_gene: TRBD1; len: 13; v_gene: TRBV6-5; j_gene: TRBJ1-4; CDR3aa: CASSLTGERKLFF; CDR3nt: TGTGCCAGCAGTTTGACAGGGGAGAGGAAACTGTTTTTT
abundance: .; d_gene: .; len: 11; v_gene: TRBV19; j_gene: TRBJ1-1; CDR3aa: CASAQVGEAFF; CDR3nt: TGTGCCAGTGCACAGGTCGGTGAAGCTTTCTTT
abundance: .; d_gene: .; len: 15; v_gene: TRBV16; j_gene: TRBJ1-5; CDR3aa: CASSRGGTSNQPQHF; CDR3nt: TGTGCCAGCAGCCGAGGGGGTACTAGCAATCAGCCCCAGCATTTT
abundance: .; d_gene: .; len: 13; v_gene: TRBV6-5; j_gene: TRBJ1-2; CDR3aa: CASSAGGNYGYTF; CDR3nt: TGTGCCAGCAGCGCGGGAGGGAACTATGGCTACACCTTC
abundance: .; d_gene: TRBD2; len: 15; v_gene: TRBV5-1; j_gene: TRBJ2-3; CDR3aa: CASSLEGTSGNTQYF; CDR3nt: TGCGCCAGCAGCTTGGAAGGGACTAGCGGGAATACGCAGTATTTT
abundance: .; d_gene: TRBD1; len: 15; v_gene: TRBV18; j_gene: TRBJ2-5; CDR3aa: CASSPGTGRQETQYF; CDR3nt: TGTGCCAGCTCACCAGGGACAGGGCGCCAAGAGACCCAGTACTTC
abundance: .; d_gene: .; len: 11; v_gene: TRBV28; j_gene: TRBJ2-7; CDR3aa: CAIGTSWKQYF; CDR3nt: TGTGCCATCGGGACTTCTTGGAAGCAGTACTTC
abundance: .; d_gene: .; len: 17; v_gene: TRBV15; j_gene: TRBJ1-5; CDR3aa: CATSRDVQPRSNQPQHF; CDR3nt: TGTGCCACCAGCAGAGACGTCCAACCGAGAAGCAATCAGCCCCAGCATTTT
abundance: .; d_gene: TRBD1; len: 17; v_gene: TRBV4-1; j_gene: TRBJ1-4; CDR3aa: CASSQIGQGAANEKLFF; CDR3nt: TGCGCCAGCAGCCAAATTGGACAGGGGGCGGCTAATGAAAAACTGTTTTTT
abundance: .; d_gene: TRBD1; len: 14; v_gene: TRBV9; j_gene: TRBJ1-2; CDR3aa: CASSTQGGIYGYTF; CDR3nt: TGTGCCAGCAGTACCCAAGGGGGCATTTATGGCTACACCTTC
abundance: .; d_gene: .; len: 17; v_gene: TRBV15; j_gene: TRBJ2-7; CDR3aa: CATSRDGAGANSYEQYF; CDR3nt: TGTGCCACCAGCAGAGATGGGGCTGGGGCCAACTCCTACGAGCAGTACTTC
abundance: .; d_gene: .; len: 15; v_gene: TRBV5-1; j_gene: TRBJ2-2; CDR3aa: CASSLEGLKTGELFF; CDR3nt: TGCGCCAGCAGCTTGGAGGGGCTGAAGACCGGGGAGCTGTTTTTT
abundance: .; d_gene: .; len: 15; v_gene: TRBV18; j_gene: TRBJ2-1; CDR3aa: CASSLDLSSYNEQFF; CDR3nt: TGTGCCAGCTCTTTAGACTTAAGCTCCTACAATGAGCAGTTCTTC
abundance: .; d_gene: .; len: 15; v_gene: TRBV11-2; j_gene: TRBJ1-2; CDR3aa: CASSLAPVANYGYTF; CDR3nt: TGTGCCAGCAGCTTAGCCCCGGTTGCTAACTATGGCTACACCTTC
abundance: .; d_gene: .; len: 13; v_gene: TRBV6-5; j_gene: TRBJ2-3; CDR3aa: CASSNYREDTQYF; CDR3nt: TGTGCCAGCAGTAATTACAGGGAAGATACGCAGTATTTT
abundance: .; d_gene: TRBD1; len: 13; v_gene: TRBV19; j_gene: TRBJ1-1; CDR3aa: CASRTGLNTEAFF; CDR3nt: TGTGCCAGTAGGACAGGGTTGAACACTGAAGCTTTCTTT
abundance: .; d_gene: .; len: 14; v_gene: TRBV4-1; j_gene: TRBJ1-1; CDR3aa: CASSQDSGNTEAFF; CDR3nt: TGCGCCAGCAGCCAAGATAGTGGGAACACTGAAGCTTTCTTT
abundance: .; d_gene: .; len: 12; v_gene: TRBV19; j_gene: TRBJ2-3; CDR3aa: CASSVRGDTQYF; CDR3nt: TGTGCCAGTAGTGTCAGGGGAGATACGCAGTATTTT
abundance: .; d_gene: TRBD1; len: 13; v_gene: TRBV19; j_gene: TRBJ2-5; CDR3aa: CASRDRVPETQYF; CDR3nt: TGTGCCAGTAGGGACAGGGTTCCAGAGACCCAGTACTTC
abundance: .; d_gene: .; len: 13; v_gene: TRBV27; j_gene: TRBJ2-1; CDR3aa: CASTGLSTNEQFF; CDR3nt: TGTGCCAGCACTGGACTGTCAACCAATGAGCAGTTCTTC
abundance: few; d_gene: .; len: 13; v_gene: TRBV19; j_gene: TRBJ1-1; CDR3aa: CASKQGPNTEAFF; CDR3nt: TGTGCCAGTAAGCAGGGTCCCAACACTGAAGCTTTCTTT
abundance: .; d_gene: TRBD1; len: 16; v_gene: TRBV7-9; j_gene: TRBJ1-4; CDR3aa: CASSTGQGATNEKLFF; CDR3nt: TGTGCCAGCAGCACGGGACAGGGGGCAACTAATGAAAAACTGTTTTTT
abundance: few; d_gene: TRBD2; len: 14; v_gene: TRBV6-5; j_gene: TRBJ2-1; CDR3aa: CASSRTSPYNEQFF; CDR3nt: TGTGCCAGCAGTAGGACTAGTCCCTACAATGAGCAGTTCTTC
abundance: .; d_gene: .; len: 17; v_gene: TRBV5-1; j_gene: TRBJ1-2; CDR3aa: CASSLAVGPDAGDGYTF; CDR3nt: TGCGCCAGCAGCTTAGCAGTGGGACCGGATGCGGGGGATGGCTACACCTTC
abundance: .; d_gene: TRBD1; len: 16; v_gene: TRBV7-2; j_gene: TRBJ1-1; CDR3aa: CASSPRTGGRYTEAFF; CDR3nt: TGTGCCAGCAGCCCGAGGACAGGGGGCCGGTACACTGAAGCTTTCTTT
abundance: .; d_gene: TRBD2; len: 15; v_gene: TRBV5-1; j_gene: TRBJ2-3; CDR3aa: CASSLSGLGADTQYF; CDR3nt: TGCGCCAGCAGCTTGTCGGGACTAGGCGCAGATACGCAGTATTTT
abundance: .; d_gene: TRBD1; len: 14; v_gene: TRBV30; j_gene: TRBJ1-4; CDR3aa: CAWGTGRLNEKLFF; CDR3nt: TGTGCCTGGGGGACAGGGAGGTTAAATGAAAAACTGTTTTTT
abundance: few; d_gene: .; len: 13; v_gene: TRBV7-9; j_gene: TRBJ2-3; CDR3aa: CASSRDSTDTQYF; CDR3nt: TGTGCCAGCAGCCGAGACTCCACAGATACGCAGTATTTT
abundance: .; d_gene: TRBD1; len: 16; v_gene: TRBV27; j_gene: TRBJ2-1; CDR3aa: CASSLPGQGVNNEQFF; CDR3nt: TGTGCCAGCAGTTTACCTGGACAGGGGGTAAACAATGAGCAGTTCTTC
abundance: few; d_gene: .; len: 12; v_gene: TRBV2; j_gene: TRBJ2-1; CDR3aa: CASREEYNEQFF; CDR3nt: TGTGCCAGCAGAGAGGAGTACAATGAGCAGTTCTTC
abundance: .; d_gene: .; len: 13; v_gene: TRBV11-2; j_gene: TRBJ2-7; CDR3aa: CASRHGTFYEQYF; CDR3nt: TGTGCCAGCCGCCACGGGACATTCTACGAGCAGTACTTC
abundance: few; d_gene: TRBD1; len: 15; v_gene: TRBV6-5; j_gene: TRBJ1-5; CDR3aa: CASSFTGQSNQPQHF; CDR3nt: TGTGCCAGCAGTTTTACGGGACAGAGCAATCAGCCCCAGCATTTT
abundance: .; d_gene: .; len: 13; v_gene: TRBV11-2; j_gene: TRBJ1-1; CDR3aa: CASAFGMNTEAFF; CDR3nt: TGTGCCAGCGCCTTCGGGATGAACACTGAAGCTTTCTTT
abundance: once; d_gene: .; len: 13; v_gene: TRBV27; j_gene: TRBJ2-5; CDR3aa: CASSLSRAETQYF; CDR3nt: TGTGCCAGCAGTTTATCCAGGGCCGAGACCCAGTACTTC
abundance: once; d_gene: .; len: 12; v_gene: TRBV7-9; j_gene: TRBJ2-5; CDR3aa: CASSRDQETQYF; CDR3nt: TGTGCCAGCAGCCGGGACCAAGAGACCCAGTACTTC
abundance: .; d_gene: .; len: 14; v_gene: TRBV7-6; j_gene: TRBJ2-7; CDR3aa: CASSAGTTAYEQYF; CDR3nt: TGTGCCAGCAGCGCGGGGACGACCGCCTACGAGCAGTACTTC
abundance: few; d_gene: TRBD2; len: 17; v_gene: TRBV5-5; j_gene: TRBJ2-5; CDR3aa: CASSLSTGGPVGETQYF; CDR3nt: TGTGCCAGCAGCTTGAGTACGGGAGGGCCGGTCGGTGAGACCCAGTACTTC
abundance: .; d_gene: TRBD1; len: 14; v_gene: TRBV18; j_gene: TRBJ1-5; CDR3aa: CASSLTGEKQPQHF; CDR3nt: TGTGCCAGCTCACTCACAGGGGAGAAACAGCCCCAGCATTTT
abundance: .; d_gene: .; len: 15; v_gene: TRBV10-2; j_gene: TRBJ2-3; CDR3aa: CASCKRTPTTDTQYF; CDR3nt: TGCGCCAGCTGCAAAAGGACACCGACCACAGATACGCAGTATTTT
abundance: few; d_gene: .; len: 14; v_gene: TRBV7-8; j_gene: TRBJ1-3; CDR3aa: CASSPDRGRNTIYF; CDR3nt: TGTGCCAGCAGCCCTGATAGGGGAAGAAACACCATATATTTT
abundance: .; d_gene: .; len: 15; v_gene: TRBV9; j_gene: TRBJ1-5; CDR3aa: CASSVDTGGSQPQHF; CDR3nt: TGTGCCAGCAGCGTAGATACGGGGGGCTCTCAGCCCCAGCATTTT
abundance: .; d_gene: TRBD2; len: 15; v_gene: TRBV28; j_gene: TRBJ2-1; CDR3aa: CASSLGLAGNNEQFF; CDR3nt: TGTGCCAGCAGTCTCGGACTAGCGGGTAACAATGAGCAGTTCTTC